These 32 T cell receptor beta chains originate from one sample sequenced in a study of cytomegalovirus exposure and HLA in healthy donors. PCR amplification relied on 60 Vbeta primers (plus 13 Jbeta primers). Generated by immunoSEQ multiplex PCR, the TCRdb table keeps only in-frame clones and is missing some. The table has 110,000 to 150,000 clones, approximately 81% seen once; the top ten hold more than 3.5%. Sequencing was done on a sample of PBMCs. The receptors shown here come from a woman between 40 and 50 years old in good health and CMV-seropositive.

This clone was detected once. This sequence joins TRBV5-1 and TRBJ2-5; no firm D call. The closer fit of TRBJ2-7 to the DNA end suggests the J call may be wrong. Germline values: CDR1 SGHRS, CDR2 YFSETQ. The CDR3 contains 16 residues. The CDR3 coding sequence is TGCGCCAGCAGCCAAAACCCCCAGACTCTTCGCTACGAGCAGTACTTC. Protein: CASSQNPQTLRYEQYF.

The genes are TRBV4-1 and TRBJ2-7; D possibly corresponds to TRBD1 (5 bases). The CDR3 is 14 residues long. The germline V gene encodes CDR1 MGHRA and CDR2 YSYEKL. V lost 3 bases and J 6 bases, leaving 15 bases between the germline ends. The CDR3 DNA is TGCGCCAGCAGCCAGGACATTGTGCTAGGCGAGCAGTACTTC. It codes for CASSQDIVLGEQYF.

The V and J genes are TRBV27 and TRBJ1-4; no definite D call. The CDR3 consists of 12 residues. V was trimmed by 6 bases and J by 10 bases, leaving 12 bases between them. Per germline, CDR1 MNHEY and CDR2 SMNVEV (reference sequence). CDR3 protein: CASRSISGKLFF. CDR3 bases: TGTGCCAGCAGATCCATATCGGGAAAACTGTTTTTT.

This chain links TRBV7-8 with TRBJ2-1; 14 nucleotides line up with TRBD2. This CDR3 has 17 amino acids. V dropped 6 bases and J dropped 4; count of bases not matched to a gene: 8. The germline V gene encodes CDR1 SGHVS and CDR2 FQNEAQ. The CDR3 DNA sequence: TGTGCCAGCAGACCCGGGACTAGCGGGAGTAGGTACAATGAGCAGTTCTTC. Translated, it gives CASRPGTSGSRYNEQFF.

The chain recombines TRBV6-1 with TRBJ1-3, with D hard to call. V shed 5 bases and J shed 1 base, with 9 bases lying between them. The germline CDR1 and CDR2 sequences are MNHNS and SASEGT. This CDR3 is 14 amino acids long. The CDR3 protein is CASSYARSGNTIYF. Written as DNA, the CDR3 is TGTGCCAGCAGTTATGCGAGATCTGGAAACACCATATATTTT.

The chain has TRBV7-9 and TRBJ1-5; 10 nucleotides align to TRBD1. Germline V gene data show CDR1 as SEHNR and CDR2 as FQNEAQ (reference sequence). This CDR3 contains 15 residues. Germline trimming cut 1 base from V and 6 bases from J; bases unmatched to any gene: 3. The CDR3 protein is CASSLGDRGSQPQHF. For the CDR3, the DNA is TGTGCCAGCAGCTTAGGGGACAGGGGCAGTCAGCCCCAGCATTTT.

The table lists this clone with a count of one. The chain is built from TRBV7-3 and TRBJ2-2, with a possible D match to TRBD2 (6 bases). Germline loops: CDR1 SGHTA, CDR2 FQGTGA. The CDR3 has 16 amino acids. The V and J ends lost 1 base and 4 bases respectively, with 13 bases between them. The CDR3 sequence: CASSLIGGDITGELFF. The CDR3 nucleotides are TGTGCCAGCAGCTTAATAGGCGGGGATATCACCGGGGAGCTGTTTTTT.

The CDR3 loop is CASSLAPGARRDSNYNEQFF. The CDR3 DNA sequence: TGTGCCAGCAGTTTAGCCCCCGGGGCTCGCCGGGACAGTAACTACAATGAGCAGTTCTTC. This sequence joins TRBV27 and TRBJ2-1, with 7 bases aligning to TRBD1. The CDR3 has 20 residues. CDR1 MNHEY and CDR2 SMNVEV come from the germline V gene (reference sequence). The junction had 19 bases not matched to a gene; V was cut back by 2 bases and J by 3 bases.

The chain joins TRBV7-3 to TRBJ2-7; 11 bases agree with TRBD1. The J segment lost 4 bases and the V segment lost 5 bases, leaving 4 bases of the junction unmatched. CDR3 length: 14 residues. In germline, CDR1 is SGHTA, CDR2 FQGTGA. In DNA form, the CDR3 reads TGTGCCAGCAGCCGTGGACAGGGGGCGTACGAGCAGTACTTC. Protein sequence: CASSRGQGAYEQYF.

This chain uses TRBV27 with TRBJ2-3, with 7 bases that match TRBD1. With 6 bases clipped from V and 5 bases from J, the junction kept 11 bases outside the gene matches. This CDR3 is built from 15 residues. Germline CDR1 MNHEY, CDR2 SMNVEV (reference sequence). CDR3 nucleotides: TGTGCCAGCAGCCCAGGGACAGAAGCAAGAGATACGCAGTATTTT. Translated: CASSPGTEARDTQYF.

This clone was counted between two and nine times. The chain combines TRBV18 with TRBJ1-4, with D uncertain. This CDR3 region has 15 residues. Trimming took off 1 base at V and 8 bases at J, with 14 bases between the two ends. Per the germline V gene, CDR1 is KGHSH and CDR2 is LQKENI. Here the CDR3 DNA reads TGTGCCAGCTCACCACTAATCCCGCGCGGGGAAAAACTGTTTTTT. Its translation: CASSPLIPRGEKLFF. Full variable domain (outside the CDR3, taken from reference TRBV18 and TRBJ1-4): NAGVMQNPRHLVRRRGQEARLRCSPMKGHSHVYWYRQLPEEGLKFMVYLQKENIIDESGMPKERFSAEFPKEGPSILRIQQVVRGDSAAYFCASSPLIPRGEKLFFGSGTQLSVL.

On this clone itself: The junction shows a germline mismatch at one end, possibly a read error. The CDR3 is CASSAGQVSSYKQYF. The DNA of the CDR3 is TGTGCCAGCAGCGCCGGACAGGTTTCATCCTACAAGCAGTACTTC. The J gene is TRBJ2-7, the V gene TRBV9; 7 nucleotides agree with TRBD1. Germline CDR1 and CDR2: SGDLS and YYNGEE. This CDR3 comprises 15 residues.

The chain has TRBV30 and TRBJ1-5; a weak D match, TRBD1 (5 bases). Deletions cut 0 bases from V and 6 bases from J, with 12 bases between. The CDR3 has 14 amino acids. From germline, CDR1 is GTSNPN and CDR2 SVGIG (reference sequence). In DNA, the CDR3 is TGTGCCTGGAGTGTAGGGCAGGGAGGTCAGCCCCAGCATTTT. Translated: CAWSVGQGGQPQHF.

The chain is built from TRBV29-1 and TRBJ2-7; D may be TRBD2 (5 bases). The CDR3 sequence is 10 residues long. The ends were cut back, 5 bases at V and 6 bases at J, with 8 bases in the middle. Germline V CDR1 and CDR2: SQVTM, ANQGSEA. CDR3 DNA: TGCAGCGTTCTAGGGAGCGAGCAGTACTTC. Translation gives CSVLGSEQYF.

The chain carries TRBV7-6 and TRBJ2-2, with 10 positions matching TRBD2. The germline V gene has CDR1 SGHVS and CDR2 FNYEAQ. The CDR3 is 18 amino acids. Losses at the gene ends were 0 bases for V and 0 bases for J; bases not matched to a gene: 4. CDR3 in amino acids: CASSLAPSGGANTGELFF. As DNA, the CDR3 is TGTGCCAGCAGCTTAGCCCCTAGCGGGGGCGCGAACACCGGGGAGCTGTTTTTT.

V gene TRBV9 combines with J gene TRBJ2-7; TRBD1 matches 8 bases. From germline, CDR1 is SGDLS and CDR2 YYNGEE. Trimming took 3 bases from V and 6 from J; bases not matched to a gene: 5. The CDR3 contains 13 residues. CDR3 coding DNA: TGTGCCAGCAGCGGACAGGGGACCCGCGAGCAGTACTTC. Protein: CASSGQGTREQYF.

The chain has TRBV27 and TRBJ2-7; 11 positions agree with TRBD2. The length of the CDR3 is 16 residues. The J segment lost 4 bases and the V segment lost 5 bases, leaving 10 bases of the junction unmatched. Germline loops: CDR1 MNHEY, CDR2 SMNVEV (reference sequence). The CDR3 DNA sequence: TGTGCCAGCAGTCTCCAAACCACTAGCGGGAGATACGAGCAGTACTTC. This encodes CASSLQTTSGRYEQYF.

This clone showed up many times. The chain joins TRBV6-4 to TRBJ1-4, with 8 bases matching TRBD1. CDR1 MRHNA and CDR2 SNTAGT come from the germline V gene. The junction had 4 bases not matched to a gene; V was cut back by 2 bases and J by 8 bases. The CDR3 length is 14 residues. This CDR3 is CASSDGSGGEKLFF. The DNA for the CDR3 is TGTGCCAGCAGTGACGGGTCAGGGGGCGAAAAACTGTTTTTT.

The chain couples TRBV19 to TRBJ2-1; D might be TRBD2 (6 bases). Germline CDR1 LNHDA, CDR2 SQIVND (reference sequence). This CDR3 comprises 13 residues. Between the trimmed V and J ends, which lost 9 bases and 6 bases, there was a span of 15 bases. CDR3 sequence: CASRDSRRNEQFF. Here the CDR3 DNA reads TGTGCCAGCCGGGACTCCCGGCGCAATGAGCAGTTCTTC.

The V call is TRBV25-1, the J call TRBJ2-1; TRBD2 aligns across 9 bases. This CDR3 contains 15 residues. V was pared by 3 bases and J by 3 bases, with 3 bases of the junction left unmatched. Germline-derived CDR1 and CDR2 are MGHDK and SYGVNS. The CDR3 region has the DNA TGTGCCAGCAGTGATAGCGGGAGACTCTACAATGAGCAGTTCTTC. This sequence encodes CASSDSGRLYNEQFF.

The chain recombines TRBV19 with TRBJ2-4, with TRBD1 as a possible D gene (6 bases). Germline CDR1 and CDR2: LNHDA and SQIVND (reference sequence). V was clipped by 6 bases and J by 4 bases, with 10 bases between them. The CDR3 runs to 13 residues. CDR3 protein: CASSGQGKNIQYF. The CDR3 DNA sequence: TGTGCCAGTAGCGGGCAGGGGAAAAACATTCAGTACTTC.

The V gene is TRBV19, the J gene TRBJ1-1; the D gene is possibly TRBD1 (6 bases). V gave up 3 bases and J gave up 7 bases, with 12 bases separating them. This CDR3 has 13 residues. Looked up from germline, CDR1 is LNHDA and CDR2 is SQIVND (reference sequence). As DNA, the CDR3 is TGTGCCAGTAGTATCGAAGGGGGTGGTGAAGCTTTCTTT. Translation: CASSIEGGGEAFF.

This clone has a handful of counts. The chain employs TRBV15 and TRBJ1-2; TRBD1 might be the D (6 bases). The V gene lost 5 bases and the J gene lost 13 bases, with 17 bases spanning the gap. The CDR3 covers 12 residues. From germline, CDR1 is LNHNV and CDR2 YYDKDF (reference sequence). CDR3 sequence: CATSVSLDSPTF. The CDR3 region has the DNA TGTGCCACCAGCGTATCTCTGGACAGTCCCACCTTC. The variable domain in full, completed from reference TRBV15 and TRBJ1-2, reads DAMVIQNPRYQVTQFGKPVTLSCSQTLNHNVMYWYQQKSSQAPKLLFHYYDKDFNNEADTPDNFQSRRPNTSFCFLDIRSPGLGDTAMYLCATSVSLDSPTFGSGTRLTVV.

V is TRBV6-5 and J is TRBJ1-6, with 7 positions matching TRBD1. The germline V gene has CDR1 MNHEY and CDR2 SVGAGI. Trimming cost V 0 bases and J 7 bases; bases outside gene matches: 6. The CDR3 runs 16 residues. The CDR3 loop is CASSYSSLGQNSPLHF. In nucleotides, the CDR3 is TGTGCCAGCAGTTACTCATCCTTGGGACAGAATTCACCCCTCCACTTT.

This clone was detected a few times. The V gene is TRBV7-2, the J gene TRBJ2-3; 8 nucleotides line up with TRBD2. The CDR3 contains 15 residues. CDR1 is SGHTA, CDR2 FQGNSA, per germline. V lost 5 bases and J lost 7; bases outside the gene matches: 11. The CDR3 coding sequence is TGTGCCAGCAGCCCCGGGAGGGCCGGCGTCAATACGCAGTATTTT. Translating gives CASSPGRAGVNTQYF.

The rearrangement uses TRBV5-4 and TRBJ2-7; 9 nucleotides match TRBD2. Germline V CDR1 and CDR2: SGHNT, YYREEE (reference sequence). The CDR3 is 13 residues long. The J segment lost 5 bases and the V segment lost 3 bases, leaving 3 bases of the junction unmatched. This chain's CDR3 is CASSSSGRNEQYF. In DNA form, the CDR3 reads TGTGCCAGCAGCTCGAGCGGGAGGAACGAGCAGTACTTC.

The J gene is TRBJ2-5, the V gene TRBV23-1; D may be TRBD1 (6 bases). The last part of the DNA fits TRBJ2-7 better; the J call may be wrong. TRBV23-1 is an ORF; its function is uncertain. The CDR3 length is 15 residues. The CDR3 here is CASSHHDRLSYEQYF. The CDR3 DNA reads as TGCGCCAGCAGTCACCACGACAGGCTCTCCTACGAGCAGTACTTC.

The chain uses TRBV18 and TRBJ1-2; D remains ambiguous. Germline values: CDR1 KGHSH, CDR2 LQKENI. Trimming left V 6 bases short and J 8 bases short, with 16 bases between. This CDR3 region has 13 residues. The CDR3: CASSPEDIGGYTF. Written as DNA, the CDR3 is TGTGCCAGCTCGCCAGAAGACATTGGCGGCTACACCTTC. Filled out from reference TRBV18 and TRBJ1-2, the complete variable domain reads NAGVMQNPRHLVRRRGQEARLRCSPMKGHSHVYWYRQLPEEGLKFMVYLQKENIIDESGMPKERFSAEFPKEGPSILRIQQVVRGDSAAYFCASSPEDIGGYTFGSGTRLTVV.

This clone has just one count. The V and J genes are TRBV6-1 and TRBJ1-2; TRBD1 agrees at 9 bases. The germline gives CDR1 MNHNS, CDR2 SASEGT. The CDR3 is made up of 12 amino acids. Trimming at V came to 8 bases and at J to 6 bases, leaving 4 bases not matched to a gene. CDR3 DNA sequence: TGTGCCAGCCCTGACAGGGGGAATGGCTACACCTTC. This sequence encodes CASPDRGNGYTF.

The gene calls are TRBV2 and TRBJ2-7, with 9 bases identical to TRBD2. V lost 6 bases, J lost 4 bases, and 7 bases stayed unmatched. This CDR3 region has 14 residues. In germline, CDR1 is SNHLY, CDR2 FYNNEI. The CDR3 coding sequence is TGTGCCAGCAGGGAGACTAGCGGCCCGTACGAGCAGTACTTC. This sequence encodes CASRETSGPYEQYF.

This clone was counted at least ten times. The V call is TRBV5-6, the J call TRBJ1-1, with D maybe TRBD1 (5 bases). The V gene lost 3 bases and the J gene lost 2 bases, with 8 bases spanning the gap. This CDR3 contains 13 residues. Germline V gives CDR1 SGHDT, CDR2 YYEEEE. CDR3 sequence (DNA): TGTGCCAGCAGCTCGGACACCAACACTGAAGCTTTCTTT. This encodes CASSSDTNTEAFF.

The CDR3 reads CASSYRDRGTNEQYF. Here the CDR3 DNA reads TGTGCCAGCAGTTACCGGGACAGGGGTACTAACGAGCAGTACTTC. The chain joins TRBV6-5 to TRBJ2-7; 10 positions agree with TRBD1. Germline CDR1 is MNHEY and CDR2 is SVGAGI. The CDR3 spans 15 residues. V lost 2 bases and J lost 5; bases outside the gene matches: 6.